What follows are 3 T cell receptor beta chains derived from one specimen sequenced in a study of CD8 T cells in ankylosing spondylitis. Regarding the study as a whole: For ankylosing spondylitis blood, a TCR beta motif of several highly homologous variants appeared characteristic.

Antigens of these TCRs are unknown. TCRdb fed the 5' RACE reads into MiXCR, producing one record per CDR3 protein. In the table there are about 540,000 distinct CDR3 sequences, 10% to 15% of which are singletons. Sequencing input: blood, either unsorted or a sorted T cell fraction (not recorded which). The receptor set was obtained from a male donor with ankylosing spondylitis.

A few counts support this clonotype. The chain links TRBV4-1 to TRBJ2-1; possible D gene TRBD2, 6 bases. Germline-derived CDR1 and CDR2 are MGHRA and YSYEKL. Trimming pared 1 base from V and 5 bases from J, leaving 12 bases between. CDR3 length: 15 amino acids. The CDR3 DNA sequence: TGCGCCAGCAGCCAAGGGGGGACGGGAGACAATGAGCAGTTCTTC. Its translation is CASSQGGTGDNEQFF.

The chain joins TRBV4-2 to TRBJ2-1; 11 bases are shared with TRBD2. This CDR3 region has 19 residues. Germline V gene sequence: CDR1 LGHNA, CDR2 YNFKEQ. Trimming took 0 bases from V and 7 from J; bases not matched to a gene: 14. CDR3 DNA sequence: TGTGCCAGCAGCCAAGATCGAATCCGAACTAGCGGGAGCGTAAATGAGCAGTTCTTC. The encoded protein is CASSQDRIRTSGSVNEQFF.

This clonotype was detected only a few times. The genes are TRBV7-2 and TRBJ2-2; 8 bases fit TRBD2. Germline loops: CDR1 SGHTA, CDR2 FQGNSA. The CDR3 is made up of 13 amino acids. J was trimmed by 6 bases and V by 5 bases; bases with no gene match: 2. CDR3 DNA sequence: TGTGCCAGCAGCCTACTAGCGGCCGGGGAGCTGTTTTTT. It translates to CASSLLAAGELFF.